Following are 17 T cell receptor beta chains from one sample sequenced in a study of cytomegalovirus exposure and HLA in healthy donors. Generated by immunoSEQ multiplex PCR, the TCRdb table keeps only in-frame clones and is missing some. The sample has 70,000 to 90,000 clones, over 80% seen once. The sequencing input was PBMCs. The receptors come from a man aged 30-40 years in good health and CMV-seronegative.

The CDR3 region is CASSYKDINQPQHF. CDR3 nucleotides: TGTGCCAGCAGTTACAAGGACATCAATCAGCCCCAGCATTTT. The chain recombines TRBV6-6 with TRBJ1-5; D perhaps matches TRBD1 (5 bases). The CDR3 is made up of 14 amino acids. Per germline, CDR1 MNHNY and CDR2 SVGAGI (reference sequence). The ends were cut back, 2 bases at V and 3 bases at J, with 8 bases in the middle.

The chain employs TRBV28 and TRBJ1-6; a weak D match, TRBD1 (5 bases). The CDR3 extends over 15 amino acids. In germline, CDR1 is MDHEN, CDR2 SYDVKM. V lost 2 bases to trimming and J lost 4 bases, with 9 bases between them. DNA of the CDR3: TGTGCCAGCAGTTTACCCGCAGGGTATAATTCACCCCTCCACTTT. This sequence encodes CASSLPAGYNSPLHF.

This clone has only one observation. V gene TRBV6-1 combines with J gene TRBJ2-7, with 7 bases matching TRBD1. Germline CDR1 and CDR2: MNHNS and SASEGT. V was clipped by 6 bases and J by 3 bases; unmatched bases: 11. CDR3 length: 15 amino acids. CDR3 region: CASSEAGTAIYEQYF. The CDR3 DNA sequence: TGTGCCAGCAGCGAGGCCGGGACAGCCATCTACGAGCAGTACTTC.

The chain employs TRBV7-9 and TRBJ2-5; TRBD1 might be the D (6 bases). Germline V gene sequence: CDR1 SEHNR, CDR2 FQNEAQ (reference sequence). The germline V and J ends were trimmed by 6 bases and 5 bases, with 22 bases remaining between them. The CDR3 extends over 16 amino acids. CDR3: CASRGHIRVKGETQYF. CDR3 DNA: TGTGCCAGCAGGGGACATATACGGGTAAAGGGGGAGACCCAGTACTTC.

The gene calls are TRBV5-1 and TRBJ2-7; D possibly corresponds to TRBD1 (5 bases). The germline V and J ends were trimmed by 3 bases and 5 bases, with 15 bases remaining between them. CDR3 length: 14 amino acids. Per germline, CDR1 SGHRS and CDR2 YFSETQ. The CDR3 loop reads CASSSSMGHNEQYF. The DNA for the CDR3 is TGCGCCAGCAGCTCCTCGATGGGGCACAACGAGCAGTACTTC.

This chain uses TRBV7-2 with TRBJ2-3, with 9 bases lining up with TRBD2. Trimming removed 11 bases from V and 6 bases from J; junction bases left unmatched: 9. This CDR3 region has 13 residues. The germline V gene has CDR1 SGHTA and CDR2 FQGNSA. The CDR3 sequence is CAGAGGNMDTQYF. The CDR3 nucleotides read TGTGCCGGCGCGGGGGGGAACATGGATACGCAGTATTTT. Combining the CDR3 with reference TRBV7-2 and TRBJ2-3 gives the whole variable domain GAGVSQSPSNKVTEKGKDVELRCDPISGHTALYWYRQSLGQGLEFLIYFQGNSAPDKSGLPSDRFSAERTGGSVSTLTIQRTQQEDSAVYLCAGAGGNMDTQYFGPGTRLTVL.

The V gene is TRBV6-6, the J gene TRBJ1-5; D call uncertain. CDR1 and CDR2 from the germline V gene are MNHNY and SVGAGI (reference sequence). The V gene lost 8 bases and the J gene lost 0 bases, with 8 bases spanning the gap. CDR3 length equals 13 residues. CDR3 nucleotides: TGTGCCAGCCAATTCGGTAGCAATCAGCCCCAGCATTTT. Encoded protein: CASQFGSNQPQHF.

The rearrangement links TRBV18 to TRBJ2-6; D is unclear. The CDR3 length is 17 residues. V lost 0 bases to trimming and J lost 4 bases, with 13 bases between them. The germline V gene encodes CDR1 KGHSH and CDR2 LQKENI. The CDR3 loop is CASSPPIPTRGANVLTF. CDR3 sequence (DNA): TGTGCCAGCTCACCACCCATCCCCACTCGAGGGGCCAACGTCCTGACTTTC. Based on the CDR3 plus reference TRBV18 and TRBJ2-6, the full variable domain is NAGVMQNPRHLVRRRGQEARLRCSPMKGHSHVYWYRQLPEEGLKFMVYLQKENIIDESGMPKERFSAEFPKEGPSILRIQQVVRGDSAAYFCASSPPIPTRGANVLTFGAGSRLTVL.

This chain connects TRBV6-6 to TRBJ2-5, with 7 bases lining up with TRBD1. CDR1 is MNHNY, CDR2 SVGAGI, per germline (reference sequence). V dropped 4 bases and J dropped 2; count of bases not matched to a gene: 4. This CDR3 has 14 amino acids. CDR3 nucleotide sequence: TGTGCCAGCAGTTCGCCGGGACAGCAAGAGACCCAGTACTTC. Encoded protein: CASSSPGQQETQYF.

The genes are TRBV18 and TRBJ2-7, with D unresolved. This CDR3 contains 13 residues. V shed 3 bases and J shed 2 bases, with 8 bases lying between them. Germline V gene lookup returns CDR1 KGHSH and CDR2 LQKENI. The CDR3 sequence is CASSPAGTYEQYV. CDR3 nucleotide sequence: TGTGCCAGCTCACCCGCAGGCACCTACGAGCAGTACGTC.

This clone was seen just once. The V and J genes are TRBV5-1 and TRBJ2-2; D is possibly TRBD2 (6 bases). The germline V and J ends were trimmed by 4 bases and 4 bases, with 11 bases remaining between them. The germline V gene has CDR1 SGHRS and CDR2 YFSETQ. The CDR3 length is 14 residues. The CDR3 DNA reads as TGCGCCAGCAGCCCGGAGGGCCGCACCGGGGAGCTGTTTTTT. This sequence encodes CASSPEGRTGELFF.

This clone was counted a single time. V and J are TRBV4-3 and TRBJ2-7; 8 nucleotides align to TRBD2. With 2 bases clipped from V and 0 bases from J, the junction kept 3 bases outside the gene matches. CDR3 length: 15 residues. Germline V lookup: CDR1 LGHNA, CDR2 YSLEER. CDR3: CASSQQRGFSYEQYF. DNA for the CDR3: TGCGCCAGCAGCCAACAGCGGGGGTTCTCCTACGAGCAGTACTTC.

The gene calls are TRBV5-1 and TRBJ2-6, with D possibly TRBD2 on 5 matching bases. V shed 4 bases and J shed 0 bases, with 11 bases lying between them. The CDR3 has 16 residues. The germline V gene encodes CDR1 SGHRS and CDR2 YFSETQ. CDR3 amino acids: CASSERTFSGANVLTF. As DNA, the CDR3 is TGCGCCAGCAGCGAGCGGACGTTCTCTGGGGCCAACGTCCTGACTTTC. Drawing the rest from reference TRBV5-1 and TRBJ2-6, the complete variable domain is KAGVTQTPRYLIKTRGQQVTLSCSPISGHRSVSWYQQTPGQGLQFLFEYFSETQRNKGNFPGRFSGRQFSNSRSEMNVSTLELGDSALYLCASSERTFSGANVLTFGAGSRLTVL.

This CDR3 reads CASSIIPVGYTF. For the CDR3, the DNA is TGTGCCAGCAGCATAATCCCGGTCGGCTACACCTTC. The chain employs TRBV7-9 and TRBJ1-2; D is uncertain. This CDR3 region has 12 residues. V was cut by 5 bases and J by 8 bases, with 12 bases left in between. The germline V gene encodes CDR1 SEHNR and CDR2 FQNEAQ (reference sequence).

The chain couples TRBV7-9 to TRBJ2-3; a weak D match, TRBD2 (5 bases). CDR1 SEHNR and CDR2 FQNEAQ come from the germline V gene (reference sequence). The CDR3 sequence is 14 residues long. Trimming removed 1 base at V and 4 bases at J, with 9 bases between. The CDR3 DNA is TGTGCCAGCAGCTTAGGACGCGGGTCAGATACGCAGTATTTT. Translated, it gives CASSLGRGSDTQYF.

The J gene is TRBJ2-7, the V gene TRBV7-6; D gene ambiguous. CDR1 is SGHVS and CDR2 is FNYEAQ in the germline V gene. CDR3 size: 11 residues. V lost 4 bases, J lost 6 bases, and 7 bases lay in between. The CDR3 sequence is CASSSGPEQYF. The CDR3 DNA sequence: TGTGCCAGCAGCTCAGGCCCCGAGCAGTACTTC.

This rearrangement joins TRBV2 to TRBJ2-3, with TRBD2 identical over 10 bases. The CDR3 has 15 amino acids. Germline loops: CDR1 SNHLY, CDR2 FYNNEI. The V segment lost 3 bases and the J segment 6 bases; nucleotides outside the gene matches: 6. CDR3 DNA: TGTGCCAGCAGTGATGGGCTAGCGGGGGTGGATACGCAGTATTTT. This gives the protein CASSDGLAGVDTQYF.